Below are 22 T cell receptor beta chains sequenced from a single sample in a study of blood T cell repertoires in COVID-19. This table comes from immunoSEQ multiplex PCR, and its TCRdb copy is limited to in-frame clones, with some not included. Of under 85,000 clones listed, around 76% were seen once; the top ten hold around 27%. Material for sequencing was peripheral blood. Receptor source: an elderly woman with active or convalescent COVID-19.

The genes are TRBV5-4 and TRBJ2-5; 13 bases match TRBD2. The CDR3 sequence is 16 residues long. V trimming: 3 bases; J trimming: 4 bases; junction bases outside the gene matches: 6. The germline CDR1 and CDR2 sequences are SGHNT and YYREEE (reference sequence). This CDR3 is CASSSRTSGGGETQYF. CDR3 in DNA: TGTGCCAGCAGCTCTAGGACTAGCGGGGGTGGAGAGACCCAGTACTTC.

The chain recombines TRBV19 with TRBJ2-1; a weak D match, TRBD1 (6 bases). In germline, CDR1 is LNHDA, CDR2 SQIVND (reference sequence). The CDR3 contains 15 residues. Trimming stripped 4 bases from V and 6 bases from J, with 16 bases between. CDR3 region: CASSTGVLRGNEQFF. The CDR3 nucleotides are TGTGCCAGTAGTACCGGGGTGCTCAGGGGCAATGAGCAGTTCTTC.

This clone was seen a few times. The chain joins TRBV6-2 or TRBV6-3 to TRBJ2-7; 11 nucleotides agree with TRBD2. The CDR3 consists of 18 residues. Germline CDR1 reads MNHEY; CDR2 reads SVGEGT. Trimming removed 2 bases from V and 6 bases from J; junction bases left unmatched: 15. For the CDR3, the DNA is TGTGCCAGCAGTTACCTCCACTGGCAGACTAGCGGGGCGAGCGAGCAGTACTTC. Its protein is CASSYLHWQTSGASEQYF.

This chain connects TRBV14 to TRBJ1-2, with TRBD1 as a possible D gene (5 bases). This CDR3 has 18 amino acids. V was clipped by 1 base and J by 0 bases, with 18 bases between them. Germline values: CDR1 SGHDN, CDR2 FVKESK. The DNA for the CDR3 is TGTGCCAGCAGCCAAGTCTCCCTGACAGTCCTTGCTAACTATGGCTACACCTTC. It is translated as CASSQVSLTVLANYGYTF.

The CDR3: CASSLTGGPNEQFF. The CDR3 DNA sequence: TGTGCCAGCAGTTTAACAGGGGGCCCCAATGAGCAGTTCTTC. The chain employs TRBV6-6 and TRBJ2-1, with 9 bases fitting TRBD1. The V segment lost 4 bases and the J segment 6 bases; nucleotides outside the gene matches: 4. CDR3 length: 14 residues. Germline V CDR1 and CDR2: MNHNY, SVGAGI (reference sequence).

This CDR3 reads CTSRPTSGELDLSYNEQFF. DNA of the CDR3: TGCACCAGCAGGCCTACTAGCGGGGAGCTCGACCTCTCCTACAATGAGCAGTTCTTC. J is TRBJ2-1 and V is TRBV1; the table's D call, TRBD2, has no DNA check behind it. TRBV1 is a recognized pseudogene. CDR3 length: 19 amino acids.

The chain is built from TRBV3-1 (or the pseudogene TRBV3-2) and TRBJ2-3; TRBD2 matches 10 bases. Per germline, CDR1 LGHDT and CDR2 YNNKEL (reference sequence). V lost 5 bases, J lost 0 bases, and 11 bases stayed unmatched. The CDR3 runs to 18 residues. This CDR3 is CASSWGLALPFSTDTQYF. In DNA form, the CDR3 reads TGTGCCAGCAGCTGGGGACTAGCGCTCCCTTTTAGCACAGATACGCAGTATTTT.

The chain is built from TRBV18 and TRBJ1-5, with a tentative D call TRBD1 (5 bases). The CDR3 length is 14 residues. Germline V lookup: CDR1 KGHSH, CDR2 LQKENI. V was trimmed by 6 bases and J by 6 bases, leaving 15 bases between them. CDR3 sequence (DNA): TGTGCCAGCTCGGGAAGCGGGGACGGTCAGCCCCAGCATTTT. Translation: CASSGSGDGQPQHF.

Only a few counts were recorded for this clone. The chain is built from TRBV7-2 and TRBJ2-5; the D gene is possibly TRBD2 (6 bases). V lost 4 bases to trimming and J lost 0 bases, with 9 bases between them. Germline CDR1 SGHTA, CDR2 FQGNSA. This CDR3 is 14 amino acids long. The CDR3, as DNA: TGTGCCAGCAGCTCTGGGGGGTACCAAGAGACCCAGTACTTC. It is translated as CASSSGGYQETQYF.

The rearrangement joins TRBV4-1 to TRBJ2-7; possible D gene TRBD2, 6 bases. Trimming removed 3 bases at V and 6 bases at J, with 21 bases between. The CDR3 sequence is 16 residues long. Germline assignment: CDR1 MGHRA and CDR2 YSYEKL. CDR3 DNA sequence: TGCGCCAGCAGCCACACCCCTCGCCCCCTCGGGGGCGAGCAGTACTTC. It is translated as CASSHTPRPLGGEQYF.

The chain couples TRBV2 to TRBJ2-1; TRBD2 aligns across 11 bases. This CDR3 comprises 15 residues. Trimming at V came to 4 bases and at J to 6 bases, leaving 5 bases not matched to a gene. In germline, CDR1 is SNHLY, CDR2 FYNNEI. In DNA, the CDR3 is TGTGCCAGCAGTGCCTCTAGCGGGGGGTTCAATGAGCAGTTCTTC. Translation: CASSASSGGFNEQFF.

This clone was picked up one time. The V call is TRBV5-4, the J call TRBJ2-1; 7 bases are a match to TRBD2. Unmatched junction bases numbered 12, after V lost 4 bases and J lost 8 bases. This CDR3 is 15 amino acids long. Looked up from germline, CDR1 is SGHNT and CDR2 is YYREEE (reference sequence). The CDR3 protein is CASSRWGGITDEQFF. CDR3 sequence (DNA): TGTGCCAGCAGCCGGTGGGGGGGGATAACGGATGAGCAGTTCTTC.

The chain is built from TRBV29-1 and TRBJ2-5; TRBD1 might be the D (5 bases). The V end was cut by 8 bases, the J end by 5 bases, with 12 bases between. The CDR3 runs 11 residues. In germline, CDR1 is SQVTM, CDR2 ANQGSEA. Here the CDR3 reads CSRRDRETQYF. For the CDR3, the DNA is TGCAGCCGCAGGGATCGGGAGACCCAGTACTTC. Using reference TRBV29-1 and TRBJ2-5 for the parts outside the CDR3, the full variable domain is SAVISQKPSRDICQRGTSLTIQCQVDSQVTMMFWYRQQPGQSLTLIATANQGSEATYESGFVIDKFPISRPNLTFSTLTVSNMSPEDSSIYLCSRRDRETQYFGPGTRLLVL.

This chain links TRBV4-1 with TRBJ1-2; 7 nucleotides align to TRBD1. V gave up 2 bases and J gave up 2 bases; unmatched junction bases: 2. Germline V gives CDR1 MGHRA, CDR2 YSYEKL. The CDR3 consists of 14 residues. This CDR3 is CASSQQGQNYGYTF. The DNA of the CDR3 is TGCGCCAGCAGCCAACAGGGACAGAACTATGGCTACACCTTC.

The gene calls are TRBV5-6 and TRBJ2-5; possibly TRBD2 for D (7 bases). Per the germline V gene, CDR1 is SGHDT and CDR2 is YYEEEE. V lost 4 bases and J 4 bases, leaving 17 bases between the germline ends. CDR3 length: 15 amino acids. CDR3 region: CASSGRAGDGETQYF. CDR3 nucleotide sequence: TGTGCCAGCAGCGGGAGGGCAGGGGATGGAGAGACCCAGTACTTC.

This chain joins TRBV6-6 and TRBJ1-6; 9 bases are a match to TRBD1. V lost 4 bases, J lost 6 bases, and 7 bases stayed unmatched. This CDR3 has 16 amino acids. Per the germline V gene, CDR1 is MNHNY and CDR2 is SVGAGI (reference sequence). CDR3 sequence: CASSFDPTGGNSPLHF. The CDR3 nucleotides are TGTGCCAGCAGTTTTGACCCGACAGGGGGTAATTCACCCCTCCACTTT.

The gene calls are TRBV19 and TRBJ1-5, with D perhaps matching TRBD1 (6 bases). V was trimmed by 3 bases and J by 6 bases, leaving 15 bases between them. The germline V gene has CDR1 LNHDA and CDR2 SQIVND (reference sequence). This CDR3 spans 15 amino acids. CDR3 nucleotides: TGTGCCAGTAGTATCGGGGGGGCGCGGGGTCAGCCCCAGCATTTT. Residues: CASSIGGARGQPQHF.

The chain couples TRBV19 to TRBJ2-2, with TRBD2 identical over 7 bases. Germline CDR1 and CDR2: LNHDA and SQIVND (reference sequence). J gave up 4 bases and V 6 bases, and 5 bases lay outside the gene matches. This CDR3 has 14 residues. CDR3 in DNA: TGTGCCAGTAGGGTGGGCGGGGGCACCGGGGAGCTGTTTTTT. Translated, it gives CASRVGGGTGELFF.

V and J are TRBV18 and TRBJ2-3; 10 nucleotides match TRBD2. CDR3 length: 17 residues. Per germline, CDR1 KGHSH and CDR2 LQKENI. With 2 bases clipped from V and 6 bases from J, the junction kept 11 bases outside the gene matches. CDR3: CASSPNSGLAGADTQYF. The CDR3 DNA sequence: TGTGCCAGCTCACCAAACAGCGGGCTAGCGGGGGCGGATACGCAGTATTTT.

CDR3 DNA sequence: TGCGCCAGCAGCCAAGAACCGCAGACAGGGGCTACCGGGGAGCTGTTTTTT. As protein: CASSQEPQTGATGELFF. This sequence joins TRBV4-3 and TRBJ2-2; TRBD1 aligns across 8 bases. V lost 0 bases and J lost 5; bases outside the gene matches: 8. The CDR3 extends over 17 amino acids. Germline CDR1 LGHNA, CDR2 YSLEER.

The chain recombines TRBV5-1 with TRBJ1-1, with TRBD1 matching over 12 bases. The CDR3 is made up of 18 amino acids. Germline loops: CDR1 SGHRS, CDR2 YFSETQ. V dropped 2 bases and J dropped 0; count of bases not matched to a gene: 8. CDR3 DNA: TGCGCCAGCAGCTTACTACCGGGACAGGGGGCCATGAACACTGAAGCTTTCTTT. It yields the protein CASSLLPGQGAMNTEAFF.

The table lists this clone with a count of one. The gene calls are TRBV2 and TRBJ2-5; 7 bases map to TRBD1. Germline lookup yields CDR1 SNHLY and CDR2 FYNNEI. The CDR3 covers 15 residues. Trimming cost V 3 bases and J 2 bases; bases outside gene matches: 6. CDR3 amino acids: CASSDIGTVQETQYF. CDR3 nucleotides: TGTGCCAGCAGTGATATTGGGACAGTACAAGAGACCCAGTACTTC. The entire variable domain, with the rest obtained from reference TRBV2 and TRBJ2-5, is as follows: EPEVTQTPSHQVTQMGQEVILRCVPISNHLYFYWYRQILGQKVEFLVSFYNNEISEKSEIFDDQFSVERPDGSNFTLKIRSTKLEDSAMYFCASSDIGTVQETQYFGPGTRLLVL.